These 24 T cell receptor beta chains were sequenced from one sample in a study of cytomegalovirus exposure and HLA in healthy donors. The data were produced by immunoSEQ multiplex PCR, yet TCRdb's version contains in-frame clones alone and is incomplete. The data show around 160,000 clones, 84% seen once. The sequenced sample was PBMCs. These receptors were taken from a man aged 30-40 years in good health and CMV-seropositive.

The chain links TRBV4-3 to TRBJ2-1; the D gene is possibly TRBD2 (6 bases). Germline V CDR1 and CDR2: LGHNA, YSLEER. V was clipped by 0 bases and J by 14 bases, with 17 bases between them. The CDR3 spans 14 residues. In DNA form, the CDR3 reads TGCGCCAGCAGCCAAGATCAAGCGGAGGGAAAGAAGTTCTTC. Amino acid sequence: CASSQDQAEGKKFF.

This rearrangement joins TRBV28 to TRBJ2-4; 9 nucleotides agree with TRBD1. The V gene end was trimmed by 5 bases and the J gene end by 9 bases; junction bases not matched to a gene: 5. This CDR3 is 13 amino acids long. Germline-derived CDR1 and CDR2 are MDHEN and SYDVKM. CDR3 amino acids: CASSLGQGPIQYF. CDR3 bases: TGTGCCAGCAGTCTGGGACAGGGCCCCATTCAGTACTTC.

This clone turned up a few times. The chain links TRBV6-1 to TRBJ1-4; the D is unclear. The CDR3 consists of 15 residues. CDR1 and CDR2 (germline): MNHNS, SASEGT. Trimming pared 6 bases from V and 2 bases from J, leaving 13 bases between. CDR3 loop: CASSIWTGTNEKLFF. The CDR3 DNA is TGTGCCAGCAGCATCTGGACTGGGACTAATGAAAAACTGTTTTTT.

This clone was observed a single time. The V gene is TRBV5-1, the J gene TRBJ2-6; 11 positions agree with TRBD1. J lost 1 base, V lost 2 bases, and 8 bases had no gene match. Germline lookup yields CDR1 SGHRS and CDR2 YFSETQ. CDR3 length: 19 residues. The CDR3 protein is CASSFVMGQGVSGANVLTF. The CDR3 region has the DNA TGCGCCAGCAGCTTTGTTATGGGACAGGGGGTATCTGGGGCCAACGTCCTGACTTTC.

The chain joins TRBV28 to TRBJ1-5; 7 nucleotides match TRBD1. The ends lost 5 bases at V and 0 bases at J; junction bases unmatched: 7. From germline, CDR1 is MDHEN and CDR2 SYDVKM. The CDR3 runs 16 residues. This chain's CDR3 is CASSTGDYYSNQPQHF. The CDR3 nucleotides are TGTGCCAGCAGTACAGGGGATTACTATAGCAATCAGCCCCAGCATTTT. The variable domain in full, with the rest retrieved from reference TRBV28 and TRBJ1-5, is DVKVTQSSRYLVKRTGEKVFLECVQDMDHENMFWYRQDPGLGLRLIYFSYDVKMKEKGDIPEGYSVSREKKERFSLILESASTNQTSMYLCASSTGDYYSNQPQHFGDGTRLSIL.

This clone was recorded once. This chain connects TRBV19 to TRBJ2-7, with D tentatively TRBD2 (5 bases). The CDR3 contains 16 residues. V lost 3 bases to trimming and J lost 2 bases, with 17 bases between them. Germline V CDR1 and CDR2: LNHDA, SQIVND (reference sequence). The CDR3, as DNA: TGTGCCAGTAGTATCGGAGGCAGGCCTTACACCTACGAGCAGTACTTC. Encoded protein: CASSIGGRPYTYEQYF.

The rearrangement uses TRBV28 and TRBJ2-3; 7 nucleotides align to TRBD2. J was trimmed by 2 bases and V by 5 bases; bases with no gene match: 1. The germline V gene encodes CDR1 MDHEN and CDR2 SYDVKM. The CDR3 length is 13 residues. The chain's CDR3 is CASSSGATDTQYF. The CDR3 bases are TGTGCCAGCAGTAGCGGGGCCACAGATACGCAGTATTTT.

CDR3 coding DNA: TGTGCCAGCAGCACCCGACAGGGTGTCGAGCAGTACTTC. Translating gives CASSTRQGVEQYF. The chain uses TRBV7-2 and TRBJ2-7; 7 bases map to TRBD1. The CDR3 totals 13 residues. V shed 5 bases and J 6 bases; nucleotides not matched to a gene: 7. Germline V lookup: CDR1 SGHTA, CDR2 FQGNSA.

This chain uses TRBV2 with TRBJ2-5, with 8 nucleotides matching TRBD1. V shed 0 bases and J 5 bases; nucleotides not matched to a gene: 5. This CDR3 has 15 amino acids. Germline loops: CDR1 SNHLY, CDR2 FYNNEI. CDR3 amino acids: CASSEAGTGGETQYF. The CDR3 region has the DNA TGTGCCAGCAGTGAAGCCGGGACAGGAGGCGAGACCCAGTACTTC.

The CDR3 protein is CASSEIRGRLASQYF. CDR3 DNA sequence: TGTGCCAGCAGTGAAATAAGGGGGAGATTAGCGTCGCAGTACTTC. The chain joins TRBV2 to TRBJ2-7; D perhaps matches TRBD1 (6 bases). The CDR3 loop spans 15 amino acids. V was clipped by 2 bases and J by 9 bases, with 20 bases between them. From germline, CDR1 is SNHLY and CDR2 FYNNEI.

V and J are TRBV5-4 and TRBJ1-5; tentative D call: TRBD1 (6 bases). Germline V gives CDR1 SGHNT, CDR2 YYREEE (reference sequence). Trimming took off 3 bases at V and 2 bases at J, with 12 bases between the two ends. There are 15 residues in the CDR3. CDR3 in amino acids: CASSSGGGGNQPQHF. DNA for the CDR3: TGTGCCAGCAGCTCGGGAGGGGGGGGCAATCAGCCCCAGCATTTT. The entire variable domain, with the rest obtained from reference TRBV5-4 and TRBJ1-5, is as follows: ETGVTQSPTHLIKTRGQQVTLRCSSQSGHNTVSWYQQALGQGPQFIFQYYREEENGRGNFPPRFSGLQFPNYSSELNVNALELDDSALYLCASSSGGGGNQPQHFGDGTRLSIL.

The chain couples TRBV7-3 to TRBJ2-6; D not certain. This CDR3 contains 15 residues. V lost 4 bases and J 2 bases, leaving 9 bases between the germline ends. Germline V gene data show CDR1 as SGHTA and CDR2 as FQGTGA. The CDR3 nucleotides are TGTGCCAGCAGCTCGGAGCTTCCTGGGGCCAACGTCCTGACTTTC. Its protein product is CASSSELPGANVLTF.

V is TRBV2 and J is TRBJ1-5; 9 nucleotides match TRBD1. This CDR3 has 16 residues. Germline V lookup: CDR1 SNHLY, CDR2 FYNNEI. After removal of 7 bases from V and 5 bases from J, the junction contained 12 bases not matched to a gene. The CDR3 sequence is CASTGLGTGYHQPQHF. The CDR3 nucleotides are TGTGCCAGCACCGGACTTGGGACAGGGTATCATCAGCCCCAGCATTTT.

The chain links TRBV18 to TRBJ2-1; 9 positions agree with TRBD2. Germline lookup yields CDR1 KGHSH and CDR2 LQKENI. Germline trimming cut 5 bases from V and 5 bases from J; bases unmatched to any gene: 10. This CDR3 region has 16 residues. The CDR3 DNA is TGTGCCAGCTCAGAGATAGCGGGAGTAGGGGACAATGAGCAGTTCTTC. Translating gives CASSEIAGVGDNEQFF.

This chain joins TRBV5-1 and TRBJ2-2; TRBD1 aligns across 7 bases. CDR1 is SGHRS and CDR2 is YFSETQ in the germline V gene. CDR3 length: 16 residues. V dropped 0 bases and J dropped 4; count of bases not matched to a gene: 6. DNA for the CDR3: TGCGCCAGCAGCTTGGCCCCGGACAGGAGCACCGGGGAGCTGTTTTTT. Amino acids: CASSLAPDRSTGELFF.

This sequence joins TRBV2 and TRBJ2-7, with 8 bases lining up with TRBD1. CDR1 is SNHLY, CDR2 FYNNEI, per germline. Trimming cost V 4 bases and J 1 base; bases outside gene matches: 3. The CDR3 contains 14 residues. The CDR3 loop reads CASSAQGASYEQYF. The CDR3 nucleotides are TGTGCCAGCAGTGCCCAGGGGGCTTCCTACGAGCAGTACTTC.

CDR3 residues: CATSRVQAEAFF. CDR3 nucleotides: TGTGCCACCAGCAGAGTTCAGGCAGAAGCTTTCTTT. The chain employs TRBV15 and TRBJ1-1; D is unresolved. V was shortened by 1 base and J by 8 bases, with 8 bases between the two germline ends. The CDR3 is 12 residues long. The germline V gene has CDR1 LNHNV and CDR2 YYDKDF (reference sequence).

The V and J genes are TRBV28 and TRBJ1-5, with a possible D match to TRBD1 (5 bases). CDR1 is MDHEN and CDR2 is SYDVKM in the germline V gene. The germline V and J ends were trimmed by 6 bases and 2 bases, with 17 bases remaining between them. The CDR3 covers 16 residues. This CDR3 reads CASRLMGEEGNQPQHF. Written as DNA, the CDR3 is TGTGCCAGCAGGTTGATGGGGGAGGAAGGCAATCAGCCCCAGCATTTT. Supplemented by reference TRBV28 and TRBJ1-5, the full variable domain reads DVKVTQSSRYLVKRTGEKVFLECVQDMDHENMFWYRQDPGLGLRLIYFSYDVKMKEKGDIPEGYSVSREKKERFSLILESASTNQTSMYLCASRLMGEEGNQPQHFGDGTRLSIL.

This chain uses TRBV2 with TRBJ2-1; 8 nucleotides agree with TRBD1. V was pared by 6 bases and J by 5 bases, with 6 bases of the junction left unmatched. CDR1 and CDR2 (germline): SNHLY, FYNNEI. The CDR3 extends over 14 amino acids. CDR3 DNA: TGTGCCAGCAGGAAGACGGGACAGGACAATGAGCAGTTCTTC. Amino acids: CASRKTGQDNEQFF.

This clone was counted once. The chain couples TRBV19 to TRBJ2-7; 8 nucleotides match TRBD1. Germline V gene lookup returns CDR1 LNHDA and CDR2 SQIVND (reference sequence). This CDR3 comprises 15 residues. V lost 3 bases and J lost 5; bases outside the gene matches: 9. The CDR3 protein is CASSIATGEEDEQYF. The CDR3 DNA follows: TGTGCCAGTAGTATCGCGACAGGGGAAGAGGACGAGCAGTACTTC.

The chain is built from TRBV19 and TRBJ1-5; D perhaps matches TRBD1 (5 bases). Trimming cost V 5 bases and J 5 bases, with 13 bases left between them. Germline V gives CDR1 LNHDA, CDR2 SQIVND (reference sequence). The CDR3 is 14 amino acids. The CDR3 is CASSPSGGDQPQHF. The CDR3 DNA reads as TGTGCCAGTAGTCCCTCGGGGGGAGATCAGCCCCAGCATTTT.

The chain joins TRBV6-5 to TRBJ2-1; the D gene is possibly TRBD2 (6 bases). Trimming left V 4 bases short and J 7 bases short, with 20 bases between. From germline, CDR1 is MNHEY and CDR2 SVGAGI. The CDR3 is 16 amino acids. This CDR3 is CASSFRESFLGNEQFF. The CDR3 DNA reads TGTGCCAGCAGTTTCCGGGAGAGCTTCTTGGGAAATGAGCAGTTCTTC.

A word on this clone: The same CDR3 also results from other DNA sequences found in this sample. V usage is TRBV28 and J usage is TRBJ2-7; 7 bases are a match to TRBD2. Germline CDR1 reads MDHEN; CDR2 reads SYDVKM. V lost 2 bases and J lost 2; bases outside the gene matches: 3. This CDR3 comprises 14 residues. The DNA of the CDR3 is TGTGCCAGCAGTTTAGGGGGGGGGACCTACGAGCAGTACTTC. Translating gives CASSLGGGTYEQYF.

V and J are TRBV28 and TRBJ2-6; a possible D gene is TRBD1 (6 bases). V was clipped by 6 bases and J by 2 bases, with 17 bases between them. Germline V CDR1 and CDR2: MDHEN, SYDVKM. The length of the CDR3 is 17 residues. The CDR3 is CASSPGHQGAGANVLTF. CDR3 DNA: TGTGCCAGCAGCCCGGGACACCAAGGGGCTGGGGCCAACGTCCTGACTTTC. The whole variable domain, remainder taken from reference TRBV28 and TRBJ2-6, is DVKVTQSSRYLVKRTGEKVFLECVQDMDHENMFWYRQDPGLGLRLIYFSYDVKMKEKGDIPEGYSVSREKKERFSLILESASTNQTSMYLCASSPGHQGAGANVLTFGAGSRLTVL.